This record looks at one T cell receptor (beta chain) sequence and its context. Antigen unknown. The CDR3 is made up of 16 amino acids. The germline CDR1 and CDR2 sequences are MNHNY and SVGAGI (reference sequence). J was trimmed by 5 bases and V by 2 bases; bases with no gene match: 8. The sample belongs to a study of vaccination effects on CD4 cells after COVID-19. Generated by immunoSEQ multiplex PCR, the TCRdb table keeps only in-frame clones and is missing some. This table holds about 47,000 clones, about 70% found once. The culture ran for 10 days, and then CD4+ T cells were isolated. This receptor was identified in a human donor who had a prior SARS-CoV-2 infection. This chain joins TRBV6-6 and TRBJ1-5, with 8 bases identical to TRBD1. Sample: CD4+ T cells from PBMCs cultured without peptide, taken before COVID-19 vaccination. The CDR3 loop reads CASSYTGQGWHQPQHF. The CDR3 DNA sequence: TGTGCCAGCAGTTACACCGGACAGGGCTGGCATCAGCCCCAGCATTTT.